This T cell receptor beta chain was observed in a study of T cell responses to AZD1222 COVID-19 vaccine. This clone was detected only a few times. Assay used: immunoSEQ multiplex PCR; TCRdb lists only in-frame clones, some missing. The sample includes roughly 150,000 clones, about nine tenths seen only once; the top ten take 1.5% to 2%. The V gene's germline CDR1 is LNHDA and CDR2 SQIVND (reference sequence). V trimming: 3 bases; J trimming: 5 bases; junction bases outside the gene matches: 18. The CDR3 length is 18 residues. The source is an adult in good health. The chain carries TRBV19 and TRBJ1-1; 7 bases map to TRBD1. The sequencing here drew on peripheral blood, taken on day 0 of AZD1222 vaccination. The CDR3 nucleotides are TGTGCCAGTAGTATTAATCCATTTGGGCGGGACAGTAGGACTGAAGCTTTCTTT. Translating gives CASSINPFGRDSRTEAFF.